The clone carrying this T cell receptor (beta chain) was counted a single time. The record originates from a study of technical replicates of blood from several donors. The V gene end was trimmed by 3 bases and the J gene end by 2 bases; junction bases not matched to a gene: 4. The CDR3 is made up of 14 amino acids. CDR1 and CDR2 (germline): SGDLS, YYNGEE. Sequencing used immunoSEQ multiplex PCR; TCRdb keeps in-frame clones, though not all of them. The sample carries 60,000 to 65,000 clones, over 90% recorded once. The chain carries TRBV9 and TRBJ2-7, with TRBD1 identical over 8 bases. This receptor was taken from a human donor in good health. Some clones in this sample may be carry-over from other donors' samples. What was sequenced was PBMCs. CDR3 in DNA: TGTGCCAGCAGCGCGGGGACAGGTACCTACGAGCAGTACTTC. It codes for CASSAGTGTYEQYF.